This is a list of T cell receptor beta chains from one sample in a study of OX40 agonist ivuxolimab in advanced cancers. Sequencing was performed with immunoSEQ multiplex PCR; in TCRdb, only in-frame clones are kept and a portion is missing. In the table there are 40,000 to 45,000 clones, under 95% of which are singletons. Sample: CD4+ or CD8+ T cells sorted from blood, taken in a trial of the OX40 agonist ivuxolimab. These receptors all come from an adult with an advanced solid tumor such as melanoma, head and neck, liver or kidney cancer. Each CDR3 is given with its conserved first and last residue. The D gene is left open where the match is weak.

d_gene: -
v_gene: TRBV9
j_gene: TRBJ2-1
CDR3aa: CASSVGGGIREQFF
CDR3nt: TGTGCCAGCAGCGTAGGCGGAGGGATTAGGGAGCAGTTCTTC

d_gene: TRBD1
v_gene: TRBV7-9
j_gene: TRBJ2-7
CDR3aa: CVAGQGAYEQYF
CDR3nt: TGTGTTGCTGGACAGGGGGCCTACGAGCAGTACTTC

d_gene: -
v_gene: TRBV2
j_gene: TRBJ1-5
CDR3aa: CASSEAGRNSNQPQHF
CDR3nt: TGTGCCAGCAGTGAAGCGGGCAGAAATAGCAATCAGCCCCAGCATTTT

d_gene: -
v_gene: TRBV25-1
j_gene: TRBJ2-5
CDR3aa: CASSGRDGVGETQYF
CDR3nt: TGTGCCAGCAGTGGCCGGGACGGCGTTGGAGAGACCCAGTACTTC

d_gene: TRBD2
v_gene: TRBV4-2
j_gene: TRBJ2-7
CDR3aa: CASSQELTSGISYEQYF
CDR3nt: TGTGCCAGCAGCCAAGAATTGACTAGCGGGATTTCCTACGAGCAGTACTTC

d_gene: TRBD2
v_gene: TRBV28
j_gene: TRBJ2-1
CDR3aa: CATARLAGYNEQFF
CDR3nt: TGTGCCACCGCGAGACTAGCGGGGTACAATGAGCAGTTCTTC

d_gene: TRBD1
v_gene: TRBV27
j_gene: TRBJ2-7
CDR3aa: CASSLGQGLNYEQYF
CDR3nt: TGTGCCAGCAGTTTAGGACAGGGGCTAAACTACGAGCAGTACTTC

d_gene: TRBD1
v_gene: TRBV5-1
j_gene: TRBJ2-7
CDR3aa: CASSLGGQYYEQYF
CDR3nt: TGCGCCAGCAGCTTGGGGGGACAGTACTACGAGCAGTACTTC

d_gene: -
v_gene: TRBV11-3
j_gene: TRBJ1-2
CDR3aa: CASSLGSASANYGYTF
CDR3nt: TGTGCCAGCAGCTTAGGTTCCGCGTCGGCTAACTATGGCTACACCTTC

d_gene: -
v_gene: TRBV11-1
j_gene: TRBJ2-7
CDR3aa: CASSFPGRYEQYF
CDR3nt: TGTGCCAGCAGCTTTCCAGGGAGGTACGAGCAGTACTTC

d_gene: TRBD1
v_gene: TRBV9
j_gene: TRBJ2-3
CDR3aa: CASSAKQGLGFLGPDTQYF
CDR3nt: TGTGCCAGCAGCGCAAAACAGGGGTTGGGGTTCCTGGGCCCAGATACGCAGTATTTT